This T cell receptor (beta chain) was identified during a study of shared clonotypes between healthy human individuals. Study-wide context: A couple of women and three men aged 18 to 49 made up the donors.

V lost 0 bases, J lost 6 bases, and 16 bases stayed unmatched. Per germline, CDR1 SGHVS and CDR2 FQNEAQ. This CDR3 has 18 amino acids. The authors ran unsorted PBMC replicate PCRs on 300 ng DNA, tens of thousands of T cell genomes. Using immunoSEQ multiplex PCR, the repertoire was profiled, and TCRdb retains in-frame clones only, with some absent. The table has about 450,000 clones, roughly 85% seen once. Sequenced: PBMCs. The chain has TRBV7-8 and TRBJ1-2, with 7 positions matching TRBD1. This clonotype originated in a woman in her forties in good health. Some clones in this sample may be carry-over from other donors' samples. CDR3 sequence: CASSLAPGVGGYLDGYTF. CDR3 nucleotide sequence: TGTGCCAGCAGCTTAGCGCCCGGGGTAGGGGGCTATCTGGATGGCTACACCTTC. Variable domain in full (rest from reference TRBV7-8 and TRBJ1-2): GAGVSQSPRYKVAKRGQDVALRCDPISGHVSLFWYQQALGQGPEFLTYFQNEAQLDKSGLPSDRFFAERPEGSVSTLKIQRTQQEDSAVYLCASSLAPGVGGYLDGYTFGSGTRLTVV.